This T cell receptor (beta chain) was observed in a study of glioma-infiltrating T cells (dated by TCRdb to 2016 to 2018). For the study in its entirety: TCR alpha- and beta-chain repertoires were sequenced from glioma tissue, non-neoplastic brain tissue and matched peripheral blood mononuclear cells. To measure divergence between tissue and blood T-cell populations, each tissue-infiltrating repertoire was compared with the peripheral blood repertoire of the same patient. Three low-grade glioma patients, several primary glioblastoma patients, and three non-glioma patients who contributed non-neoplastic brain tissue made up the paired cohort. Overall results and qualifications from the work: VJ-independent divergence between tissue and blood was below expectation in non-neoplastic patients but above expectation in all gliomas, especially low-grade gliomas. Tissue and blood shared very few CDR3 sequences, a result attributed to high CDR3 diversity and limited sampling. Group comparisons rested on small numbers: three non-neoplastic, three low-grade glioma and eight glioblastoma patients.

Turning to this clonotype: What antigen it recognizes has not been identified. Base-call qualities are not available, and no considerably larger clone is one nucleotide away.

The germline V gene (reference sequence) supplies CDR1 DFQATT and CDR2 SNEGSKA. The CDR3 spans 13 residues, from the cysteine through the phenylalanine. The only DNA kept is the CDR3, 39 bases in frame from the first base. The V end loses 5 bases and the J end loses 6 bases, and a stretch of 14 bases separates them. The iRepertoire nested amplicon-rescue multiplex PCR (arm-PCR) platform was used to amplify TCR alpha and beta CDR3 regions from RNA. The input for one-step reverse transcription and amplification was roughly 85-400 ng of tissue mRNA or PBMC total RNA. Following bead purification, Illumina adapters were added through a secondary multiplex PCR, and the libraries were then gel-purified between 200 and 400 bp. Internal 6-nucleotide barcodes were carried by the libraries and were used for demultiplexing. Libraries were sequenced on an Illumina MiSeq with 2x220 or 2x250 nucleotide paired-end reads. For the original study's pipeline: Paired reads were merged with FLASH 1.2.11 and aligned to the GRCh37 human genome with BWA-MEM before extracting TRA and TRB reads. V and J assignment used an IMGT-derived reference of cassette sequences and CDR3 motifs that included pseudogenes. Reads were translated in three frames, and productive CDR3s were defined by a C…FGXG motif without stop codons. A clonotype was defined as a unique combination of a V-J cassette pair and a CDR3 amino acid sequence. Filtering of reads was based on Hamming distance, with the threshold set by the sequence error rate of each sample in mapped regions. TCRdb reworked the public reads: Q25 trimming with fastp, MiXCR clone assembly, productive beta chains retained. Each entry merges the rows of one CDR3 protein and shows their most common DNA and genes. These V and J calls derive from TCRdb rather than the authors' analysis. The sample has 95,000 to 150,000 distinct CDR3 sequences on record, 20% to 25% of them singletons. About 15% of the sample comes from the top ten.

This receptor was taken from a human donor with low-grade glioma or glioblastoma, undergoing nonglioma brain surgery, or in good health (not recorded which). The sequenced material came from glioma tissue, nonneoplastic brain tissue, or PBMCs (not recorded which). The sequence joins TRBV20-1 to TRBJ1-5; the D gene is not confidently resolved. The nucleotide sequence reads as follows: TGCAGTGCTTTCCCAACGGGCAGTCAGCCCCAGCATTTT. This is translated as CSAFPTGSQPQHF.